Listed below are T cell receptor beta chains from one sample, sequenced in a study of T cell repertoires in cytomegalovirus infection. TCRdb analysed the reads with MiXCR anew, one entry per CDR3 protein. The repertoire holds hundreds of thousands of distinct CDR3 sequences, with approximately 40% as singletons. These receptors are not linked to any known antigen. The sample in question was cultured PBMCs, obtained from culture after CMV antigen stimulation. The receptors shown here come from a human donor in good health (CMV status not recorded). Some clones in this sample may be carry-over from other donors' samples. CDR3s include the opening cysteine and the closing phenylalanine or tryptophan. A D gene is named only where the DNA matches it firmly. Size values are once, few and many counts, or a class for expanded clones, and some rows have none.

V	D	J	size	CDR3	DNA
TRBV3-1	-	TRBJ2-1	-	CASSQIHEQFF	TGTGCCAGCAGCCAGATCCATGAGCAGTTCTTC
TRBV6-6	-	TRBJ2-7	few	CASRRDRLNYEQYF	TGTGCCAGCAGACGCGACAGGCTAAACTACGAGCAGTACTTC
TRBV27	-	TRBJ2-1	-	CASSSGRRGNEQFF	TGTGCCAGCAGCTCGGGACGCCGGGGCAATGAGCAGTTCTTC
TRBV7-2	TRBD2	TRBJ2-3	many	CASSDGTSGRWSDTQYF	TGTGCCAGCAGCGACGGGACTAGCGGGAGATGGTCAGATACGCAGTATTTT
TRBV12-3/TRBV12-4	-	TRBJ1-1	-	CASSLIGETEAFF	TGTGCCAGCAGTTTAATAGGGGAAACTGAAGCTTTCTTT
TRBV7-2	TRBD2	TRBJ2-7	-	CASSLDLVGKKGLAGGPYEQYF	TGTGCCAGCAGCTTAGACCTTGTGGGGAAGAAGGGACTAGCGGGAGGCCCCTACGAGCAGTACTTC
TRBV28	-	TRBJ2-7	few	CASSLPQSSYEQYF	TGTGCCAGCAGTTTACCACAGAGCTCCTACGAGCAGTACTTC
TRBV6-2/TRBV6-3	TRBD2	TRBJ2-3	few	CASSYPGLAASDTQYF	TGTGCCAGCAGTTACCCGGGACTAGCGGCCTCAGATACGCAGTATTTT
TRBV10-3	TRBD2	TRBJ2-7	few	CAISESTSGKLASYEQYF	TGTGCCATCAGTGAGTCAACTAGCGGGAAACTAGCCTCCTACGAGCAGTACTTC
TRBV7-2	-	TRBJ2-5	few	CASSEPGLLLYF	TGTGCCAGCAGCGAACCGGGACTTCTCTTGTACTTC
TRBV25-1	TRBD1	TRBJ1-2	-	CASSDARLDRGDYGYTF	TGTGCCAGCAGTGACGCCCGCCTAGACAGGGGGGACTATGGCTACACCTTC
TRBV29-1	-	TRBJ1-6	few	CSVVRIGKKYNSPLHF	TGCAGCGTTGTGAGGATAGGGAAGAAGTATAATTCACCCCTCCACTTT
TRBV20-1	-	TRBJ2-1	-	CSAMRGGAPNEQFF	TGCAGTGCTATGAGGGGGGGGGCCCCGAATGAGCAGTTCTTC
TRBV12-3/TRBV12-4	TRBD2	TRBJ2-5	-	CASSFGNSGGQETQYF	TGTGCCAGCAGTTTCGGGAATAGCGGGGGACAAGAGACCCAGTACTTC
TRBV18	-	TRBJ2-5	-	CASSPWGRETQYF	TGTGCCAGCTCACCATGGGGGAGAGAGACCCAGTACTTC
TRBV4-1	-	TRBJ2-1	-	CASSQGTVTMRQFF	TGCGCCAGCAGCCAAGGGACAGTCACAATGAGGCAGTTCTTC
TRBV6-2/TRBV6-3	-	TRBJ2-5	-	CASTRTGGTQYF	TGTGCCAGCACCCGAACTGGTGGGACCCAGTACTTC
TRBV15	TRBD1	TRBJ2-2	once	CATRGDRGGTGELFF	TGTGCCACCAGGGGCGACAGGGGTGGCACCGGGGAGCTGTTTTTT
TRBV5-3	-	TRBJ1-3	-	CASSLDQPPGNTIYF	TGTGCCAGCAGCTTGGACCAACCCCCTGGAAACACCATATATTTT
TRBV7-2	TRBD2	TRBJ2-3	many	CASSSSGKGTDTQYF	TGTGCCAGCAGCTCTAGCGGGAAAGGCACAGATACGCAGTATTTT
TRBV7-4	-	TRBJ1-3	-	CASSPPRRRGNTIYF	TGTGCCAGCAGCCCCCCCCGTCGGCGAGGAAACACCATATATTTT
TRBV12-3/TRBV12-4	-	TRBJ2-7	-	CASSRTRGAYEQYF	TGTGCCAGCAGTAGAACCAGGGGTGCCTACGAGCAGTACTTC
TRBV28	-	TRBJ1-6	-	CASNRQAASYNSPLHF	TGTGCCAGCAATAGACAGGCCGCTAGTTATAATTCACCCCTCCACTTT
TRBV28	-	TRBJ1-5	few	CASNLGYNQPQHF	TGTGCCAGCAATCTGGGATACAATCAGCCCCAGCATTTT
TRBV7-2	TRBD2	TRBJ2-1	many	CASSPGPGGSSYNEQFF	TGTGCCAGCAGCCCTGGGCCGGGGGGGAGCTCCTACAATGAGCAGTTCTTC
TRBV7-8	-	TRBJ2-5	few	CASSWRETQYF	TGTGCCAGCAGCTGGCGGGAGACCCAGTACTTC
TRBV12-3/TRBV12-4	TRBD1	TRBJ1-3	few	CASSSHGQATGNTIYF	TGTGCCAGCAGTTCGCATGGACAGGCAACTGGAAACACCATATATTTT
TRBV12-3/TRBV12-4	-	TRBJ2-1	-	CASSALGDAYNEQFF	TGTGCCAGCAGCGCTCTAGGAGACGCCTACAATGAGCAGTTCTTC
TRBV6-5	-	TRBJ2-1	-	CASSYQASAYNEQFF	TGTGCCAGCAGTTACCAAGCTAGCGCCTACAATGAGCAGTTCTTC
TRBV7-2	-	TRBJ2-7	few	CASSLAGVPYEQYF	TGTGCCAGCAGCTTAGCGGGGGTACCCTACGAGCAGTACTTC
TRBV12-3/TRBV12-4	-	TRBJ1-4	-	CASSRTGAGNEKLFF	TGTGCCAGCAGTCGCACGGGGGCGGGTAATGAAAAACTGTTTTTT
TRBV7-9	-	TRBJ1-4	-	CASSLYHGGLKEKLFF	TGTGCCAGCAGCTTATATCATGGGGGGCTAAAGGAAAAACTGTTTTTT
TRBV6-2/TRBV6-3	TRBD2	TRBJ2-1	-	CASCSPGEGNEQFF	TGTGCCAGCTGCTCCCCGGGGGAGGGCAATGAGCAGTTCTTC
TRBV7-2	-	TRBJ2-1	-	CASSLAPPVLEQFF	TGTGCCAGCAGCTTAGCCCCGCCGGTCTTAGAGCAGTTCTTC
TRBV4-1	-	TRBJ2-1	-	CASSQGPTGSYNEQFF	TGCGCCAGCAGCCAAGGGCCGACAGGTTCCTACAATGAGCAGTTCTTC